This T cell receptor beta chain is drawn from a study of blood T cell repertoires in COVID-19. The CDR3 runs 16 residues. The V end was cut by 2 bases, the J end by 1 base, with 14 bases between. Germline V gives CDR1 MNHEY, CDR2 SVGAGI. Authors' data handling: Amplified reference gene primers provided the basis for estimating nucleated cell counts. Data came from immunoSEQ multiplex PCR; TCRdb stores just in-frame clones and leaves some out. Clone size and V and J calls were adopted from that table, with D and trimming inferred from the DNA. The sample comprises about 53,000 clones, 75% to 90% of which are singletons, and around 2.7% rests with the top ten.

The sequenced sample consisted of peripheral blood. V and J are TRBV6-5 and TRBJ1-1, with D perhaps matching TRBD1 (5 bases). The clonotype was recovered from a man aged 80 or over with acute or convalescent COVID-19. The CDR3 nucleotides are TGTGCCAGCAGTTACGGGCAGGGTGCCAGGAACACTGAAGCTTTCTTT. It is translated as CASSYGQGARNTEAFF.